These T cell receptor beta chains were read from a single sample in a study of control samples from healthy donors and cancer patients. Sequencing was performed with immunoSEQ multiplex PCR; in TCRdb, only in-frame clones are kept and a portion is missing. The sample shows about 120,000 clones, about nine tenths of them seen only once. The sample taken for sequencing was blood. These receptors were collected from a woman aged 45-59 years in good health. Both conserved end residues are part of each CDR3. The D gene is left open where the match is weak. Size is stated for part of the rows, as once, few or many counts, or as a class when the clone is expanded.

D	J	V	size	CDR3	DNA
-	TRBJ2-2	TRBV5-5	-	CASSLGPALNTGELFF	TGTGCCAGCAGCTTGGGCCCAGCGCTGAACACCGGGGAGCTGTTTTTT
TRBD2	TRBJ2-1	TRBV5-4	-	CASGLAGGDEQFF	TGTGCCAGCGGGCTAGCGGGGGGGGATGAGCAGTTCTTC
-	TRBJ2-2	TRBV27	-	CASSFFWGATGELFF	TGTGCCAGCAGTTTCTTCTGGGGGGCTACGGGGGAGCTGTTTTTT
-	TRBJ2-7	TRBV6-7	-	CASSQTSIRYEQYF	TGTGCCAGCAGCCAGACCTCAATCCGATACGAGCAGTACTTC
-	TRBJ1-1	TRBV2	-	CASSEAPEAFF	TGTGCCAGCAGTGAGGCTCCAGAAGCTTTCTTT
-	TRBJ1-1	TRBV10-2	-	CASTTLWGTSEAFF	TGCGCCAGCACCACGCTCTGGGGAACTAGTGAAGCTTTCTTT
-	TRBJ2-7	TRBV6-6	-	CASSYPVGEQYF	TGTGCCAGCAGTTACCCTGTAGGGGAGCAGTACTTC
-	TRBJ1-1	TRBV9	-	CASSVTLKLDSEAFF	TGTGCCAGCAGCGTAACATTGAAATTGGACTCTGAAGCTTTCTTT
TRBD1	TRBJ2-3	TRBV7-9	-	CASSSLGQGADTQYF	TGTGCCAGCAGCTCACTGGGACAGGGGGCAGATACGCAGTATTTT
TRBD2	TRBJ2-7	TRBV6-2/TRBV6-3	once	CASSSPSGSSHEQYF	TGTGCCAGCAGTAGCCCTAGCGGGAGCAGCCACGAGCAGTACTTC
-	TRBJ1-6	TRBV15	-	CATSRREGYNSPLHF	TGTGCCACCAGCAGACGGGAGGGTTATAATTCACCCCTCCACTTT
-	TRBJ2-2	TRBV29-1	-	CSVERHRDTGELFF	TGCAGCGTTGAACGTCACAGGGACACCGGGGAGCTGTTTTTT
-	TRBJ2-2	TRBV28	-	CASSLLASRELFF	TGTGCCAGCAGTTTATTAGCCTCCAGGGAGCTGTTTTTT
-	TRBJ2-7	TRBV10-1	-	CASSPMAVLGHEQYF	TGCGCCAGCAGTCCCATGGCAGTCCTAGGCCACGAGCAGTACTTC
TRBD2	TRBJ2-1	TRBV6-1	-	CASSERLAAYNEQFF	TGTGCCAGCAGTGAGCGACTAGCGGCCTACAATGAGCAGTTCTTC
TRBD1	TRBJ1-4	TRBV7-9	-	CASSLATGGWELFF	TGTGCCAGCAGCTTAGCCACAGGGGGCTGGGAACTGTTTTTT
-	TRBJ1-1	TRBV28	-	CASSLSVGSGGITEAFF	TGTGCCAGCAGTTTATCAGTAGGGTCCGGAGGGATCACTGAAGCTTTCTTT
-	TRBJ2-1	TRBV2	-	CASSLRVNNEQFF	TGTGCCAGCAGTTTGAGGGTCAACAATGAGCAGTTCTTC
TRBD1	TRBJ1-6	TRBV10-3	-	CATNRGDNSPLHF	TGTGCCACCAACAGGGGGGATAATTCACCCCTCCACTTT
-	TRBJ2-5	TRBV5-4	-	CASSLEGAGTQYF	TGTGCCAGCAGCTTGGAAGGGGCCGGGACCCAGTACTTC
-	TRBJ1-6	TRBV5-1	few	CASSLAGAGNSPLHF	TGCGCCAGCAGCTTGGCTGGGGCGGGGAATTCACCCCTCCACTTT
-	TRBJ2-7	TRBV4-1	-	CASSQVFQDSPYEQYF	TGCGCCAGCAGCCAAGTTTTCCAGGACAGTCCCTACGAGCAGTACTTC
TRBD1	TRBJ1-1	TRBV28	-	CASSLRQGRTEAFF	TGTGCCAGCAGTTTAAGACAGGGACGAACTGAAGCTTTCTTT
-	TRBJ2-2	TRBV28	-	CASSLFASPGELFF	TGTGCCAGCAGTTTATTTGCGTCGCCCGGGGAGCTGTTTTTT
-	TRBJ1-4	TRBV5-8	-	CASSHVRERTNEKLFF	TGTGCCAGCAGCCATGTCCGCGAGCGAACTAATGAAAAACTGTTTTTT
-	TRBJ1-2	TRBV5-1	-	CASSLHNPGKGYTF	TGCGCCAGCAGCTTACACAATCCAGGGAAGGGCTACACCTTC
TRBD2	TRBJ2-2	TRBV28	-	CASTGRGNTGELFF	TGTGCCAGCACTGGGAGGGGGAACACCGGGGAGCTGTTTTTT
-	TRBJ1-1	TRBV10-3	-	CAISEYGDVVKAFF	TGTGCCATCAGTGAGTACGGGGATGTTGTGAAGGCTTTCTTT
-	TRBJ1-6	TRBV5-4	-	CASSSDSGSYNSPLHF	TGTGCCAGCAGCTCGGACAGTGGGTCCTATAATTCACCCCTCCACTTT
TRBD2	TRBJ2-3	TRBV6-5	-	CASSSGGNTDTQYF	TGTGCCAGCAGTTCGGGGGGAAACACAGATACGCAGTATTTT
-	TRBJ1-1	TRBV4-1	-	CASSQEALDREAFF	TGCGCCAGCAGCCAAGAAGCCCTGGACCGTGAAGCTTTCTTT
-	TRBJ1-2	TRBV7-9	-	CASSPGGLGYTF	TGTGCCAGCAGTCCAGGAGGGTTGGGCTACACCTTC
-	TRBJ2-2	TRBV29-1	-	CSVLSGHTGELFF	TGCAGCGTTTTATCTGGGCACACCGGGGAGCTGTTTTTT
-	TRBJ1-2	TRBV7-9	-	CASSLDPLWEGNYGYTF	TGTGCCAGCAGCTTAGACCCTTTGTGGGAGGGTAACTATGGCTACACCTTC
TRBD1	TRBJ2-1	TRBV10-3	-	CAINRGQGVFEQFF	TGTGCCATCAACCGGGGACAGGGGGTCTTTGAGCAGTTCTTC
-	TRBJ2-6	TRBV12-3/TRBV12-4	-	CASSTGQVLTF	TGTGCCAGCAGCACCGGACAAGTCCTGACTTTC
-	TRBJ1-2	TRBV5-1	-	CASSLAGGSDYGYTF	TGCGCCAGCAGCTTGGCCGGGGGGTCGGACTATGGCTACACCTTC
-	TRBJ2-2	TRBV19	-	CGSADANTGELFF	TGTGGATCGGCGGACGCGAACACCGGGGAGCTGTTTTTT